These 24 T cell receptor beta chains were sequenced from one sample in a study of control samples from healthy donors and cancer patients. The data were produced by immunoSEQ multiplex PCR, yet TCRdb's version contains in-frame clones alone and is incomplete. The sample has 95,000 to 130,000 clones; approximately 90% are singletons. The material sequenced was blood. These receptors were collected from a woman between 65 and 79 years old in good health.

This CDR3 is CASSLVPNQPQHF. The CDR3, as DNA: TGTGCCAGCAGTTTAGTACCTAATCAGCCCCAGCATTTT. The chain carries TRBV12-3 or TRBV12-4 and TRBJ1-5; D not resolved. CDR3 size: 13 residues. The V end lost 1 base, the J end lost 4 bases, and 5 bases lay between the germline ends.

CDR3 coding DNA: TGTGCCAGCAGCCCCCGGGACAGTAGAAATCAGCCCCAGCATTTT. Translation: CASSPRDSRNQPQHF. This rearrangement joins TRBV6-5 to TRBJ1-5; TRBD1 matches 7 bases. The germline gives CDR1 MNHEY, CDR2 SVGAGI. CDR3 size: 15 residues. Trimming at V came to 6 bases and at J to 4 bases, leaving 9 bases not matched to a gene.

This chain links TRBV6-1 with TRBJ1-1, with D unresolved. This CDR3 is built from 14 residues. The V and J ends lost 3 bases and 5 bases respectively, with 13 bases between them. The V gene's germline CDR1 is MNHNS and CDR2 SASEGT. The CDR3 loop is CASSETLYGTEAFF. The CDR3 DNA reads as TGTGCCAGCAGTGAGACCCTTTACGGGACTGAAGCTTTCTTT.

This clone appeared a single time. The chain uses TRBV5-6 and TRBJ1-5; D is undetermined. The germline V and J ends were trimmed by 7 bases and 5 bases, with 19 bases remaining between them. Per the germline V gene, CDR1 is SGHDT and CDR2 is YYEEEE. The CDR3 contains 15 residues. CDR3 bases: TGTGCCAGCTCCTTTAGTGGGCAAAGTTATCAGCCCCAGCATTTT. This gives the protein CASSFSGQSYQPQHF.

The chain combines TRBV4-2 with TRBJ1-2, with TRBD1 as a possible D gene (5 bases). This CDR3 is 20 amino acids long. Germline-derived CDR1 and CDR2 are LGHNA and YNFKEQ. V lost 0 bases to trimming and J lost 1 base, with 24 bases between them. The CDR3 sequence: CASSQEGVAGLITINYGYTF. In DNA, the CDR3 is TGTGCCAGCAGCCAAGAGGGGGTAGCGGGTCTAATAACGATTAACTATGGCTACACCTTC.

The CDR3 protein is CASRGTGVGGELFF. The CDR3 DNA follows: TGTGCCAGTAGAGGCACAGGGGTTGGGGGGGAGCTGTTTTTT. The chain couples TRBV19 to TRBJ2-2; 7 bases are a match to TRBD1. Germline trimming cut 6 bases from V and 8 bases from J; bases unmatched to any gene: 9. The germline gives CDR1 LNHDA, CDR2 SQIVND (reference sequence). This CDR3 has 14 residues.

This chain connects TRBV6-6 to TRBJ2-5, with 9 bases matching TRBD2. The J segment lost 4 bases and the V segment lost 6 bases, leaving 9 bases of the junction unmatched. The CDR3 is 15 residues long. Germline V gene sequence: CDR1 MNHNY, CDR2 SVGAGI (reference sequence). DNA of the CDR3: TGTGCCAGCAGGGAATCTAGCGGGGAGCGAGAGACCCAGTACTTC. As protein: CASRESSGERETQYF.

CDR3 sequence: CATQDGVEKLFF. The CDR3 DNA is TGTGCCACCCAAGACGGGGTTGAAAAACTGTTTTTT. The genes are TRBV25-1 and TRBJ1-4; D not resolved. The CDR3 is 12 amino acids. The germline V gene has CDR1 MGHDK and CDR2 SYGVNS. The germline V and J ends were trimmed by 10 bases and 7 bases, with 13 bases remaining between them.

Points on this clone: At one end, the junction sequence differs from germline, possibly due to a read error. The chain uses TRBV2 and TRBJ2-7, with TRBD2 matching 7 bases. This CDR3 is 13 amino acids long. The germline V gene has CDR1 SNHLY and CDR2 FYNNEI. The DNA for the CDR3 is TGTGCCAGCAGTGAAGCGCCGAGGACTAGTCCCCCATTC. Protein sequence: CASSEAPRTSPPF. The full variable domain, with the rest looked up from reference TRBV2 and TRBJ2-7, is EPEVTQTPSHQVTQMGQEVILRCVPISNHLYFYWYRQILGQKVEFLVSFYNNEISEKSEIFDDQFSVERPDGSNFTLKIRSTKLEDSAMYFCASSEAPRTSPPFGPGTRLTVT.

The chain carries TRBV7-9 and TRBJ2-3; perhaps TRBD1 as D (6 bases). The V and J ends lost 4 bases and 8 bases respectively, with 13 bases between them. The CDR3 totals 13 residues. Germline CDR1 SEHNR, CDR2 FQNEAQ (reference sequence). The CDR3 nucleotides read TGTGCCAGCAGCTCCAATTACAGGGTTACGCAGTATTTT. The encoded protein is CASSSNYRVTQYF.

The chain recombines TRBV5-1 with TRBJ2-7; 10 nucleotides align to TRBD1. The CDR3 is made up of 17 amino acids. The V and J ends lost 1 base and 7 bases, in that order; junction bases with no gene match: 14. Germline-derived CDR1 and CDR2 are SGHRS and YFSETQ. CDR3 sequence (DNA): TGCGCCAGCAGCTTGACCATAGGACAGGGGGTCCCTATTGAGCAGTACTTC. It translates to CASSLTIGQGVPIEQYF.

V usage is TRBV7-9 and J usage is TRBJ2-7; no clear D. The CDR3 contains 13 residues. CDR1 is SEHNR, CDR2 FQNEAQ, per germline (reference sequence). Trimming cost V 5 bases and J 2 bases, with 10 bases left between them. CDR3 sequence (DNA): TGTGCCAGCAGCCACCATGGTACCTACGAGCAGTACTTC. Its protein is CASSHHGTYEQYF.

The rearrangement joins TRBV7-2 to TRBJ1-1; the D is unclear. V lost 1 base to trimming and J lost 0 bases, with 6 bases between them. The CDR3 spans 14 residues. The germline V gene encodes CDR1 SGHTA and CDR2 FQGNSA. The CDR3 bases are TGTGCCAGCAGCTTAGGGTCGGTGAACACTGAAGCTTTCTTT. Protein sequence: CASSLGSVNTEAFF.

The rearrangement links TRBV7-2 to TRBJ1-1, with TRBD1 as a possible D gene (6 bases). The germline V and J ends were trimmed by 3 bases and 7 bases, with 12 bases remaining between them. There are 13 residues in the CDR3. Germline V gene lookup returns CDR1 SGHTA and CDR2 FQGNSA. The CDR3 reads CASSFEGGGEAFF. In DNA, the CDR3 is TGTGCCAGCAGCTTTGAGGGGGGAGGTGAAGCTTTCTTT.

The J gene is TRBJ1-1, the V gene TRBV3-1 (or the pseudogene TRBV3-2); D is undetermined. The CDR3 has 14 residues. Germline V lookup: CDR1 LGHDT, CDR2 YNNKEL (reference sequence). Trimming removed 4 bases from V and 1 base from J, with 10 bases in between. The CDR3 nucleotides read TGTGCCAGCAGCCTTTCCGGAGGGAACACTGAAGCTTTCTTT. Amino acid sequence: CASSLSGGNTEAFF.

The chain carries TRBV5-1 and TRBJ2-1; 7 nucleotides agree with TRBD2. V was clipped by 6 bases and J by 0 bases; unmatched bases: 6. CDR1 is SGHRS, CDR2 YFSETQ, per germline. The CDR3 is 15 residues long. The CDR3 region is CASTAGGTSYNEQFF. CDR3 coding DNA: TGCGCCAGCACTGCCGGGGGGACCTCCTACAATGAGCAGTTCTTC.

The rearrangement links TRBV7-3 to TRBJ1-2; 12 positions match TRBD1. V shed 0 bases, J shed 5 bases, and the junction held 4 bases outside the gene matches. Germline-derived CDR1 and CDR2 are SGHTA and FQGTGA. There are 16 residues in the CDR3. The CDR3 nucleotides are TGTGCCAGCAGCTTAACTCCGGGACAGGGGGCTTATGGCTACACCTTC. Amino acid sequence: CASSLTPGQGAYGYTF.

Only one count was recorded for this clone. The rearrangement uses TRBV5-1 and TRBJ2-7, with TRBD1 matching 8 bases. Trimming removed 4 bases from V and 0 bases from J; junction bases left unmatched: 6. This CDR3 comprises 15 residues. CDR1 SGHRS and CDR2 YFSETQ come from the germline V gene. CDR3 coding DNA: TGCGCCAGCAGCCCTGGACAGGGTCCCTCCTACGAGCAGTACTTC. Translated, it gives CASSPGQGPSYEQYF.

The chain employs TRBV5-4 and TRBJ1-6; 8 nucleotides line up with TRBD1. The V gene end was trimmed by 4 bases and the J gene end by 7 bases; junction bases not matched to a gene: 10. Germline assignment: CDR1 SGHNT and CDR2 YYREEE (reference sequence). The CDR3 is 16 amino acids. The CDR3 sequence is CASSTGTGKENSPLHF. CDR3 sequence (DNA): TGTGCCAGCAGCACTGGGACAGGAAAGGAGAATTCACCCCTCCACTTT.

The chain combines TRBV16 with TRBJ1-1; D is undetermined. V gave up 1 base and J gave up 3 bases, with 9 bases separating them. The CDR3 sequence is 14 residues long. Germline V lookup: CDR1 KGHSY, CDR2 FQNENV. The CDR3 DNA follows: TGTGCCAGCAGCCAATTCCGGGGTGACACTGAAGCTTTCTTT. Its protein product is CASSQFRGDTEAFF.

CDR3 nucleotide sequence: TGTGCCAGCAGCGTAGACGCCACAGGAGTTCACACTGAAGCTTTCTTT. Its protein is CASSVDATGVHTEAFF. V and J are TRBV9 and TRBJ1-1, with D possibly matching TRBD1 (5 bases). Germline V gene sequence: CDR1 SGDLS, CDR2 YYNGEE. Trimming stripped 0 bases from V and 3 bases from J, with 15 bases between. This CDR3 has 16 residues.

V and J are TRBV2 and TRBJ1-2, with D possibly being TRBD1 (5 bases). Germline CDR1 SNHLY, CDR2 FYNNEI. Trimming took off 8 bases at V and 11 bases at J, with 24 bases between the two ends. The CDR3 loop spans 14 amino acids. The CDR3 loop is CASRGYLLSDWYTF. The CDR3 nucleotides read TGTGCCAGCCGGGGCTACCTTTTGTCCGATTGGTACACCTTC.

The V gene is TRBV2, the J gene TRBJ1-5, with 9 bases identical to TRBD1. Unmatched junction bases numbered 2, after V lost 3 bases and J lost 2 bases. Germline V CDR1 and CDR2: SNHLY, FYNNEI. The CDR3 spans 15 residues. The CDR3 coding sequence is TGTGCCAGCAGTGATACAGGGGGCGGCAATCAGCCCCAGCATTTT. Translated, it gives CASSDTGGGNQPQHF.

The chain links TRBV6-5 to TRBJ2-2; D is unresolved. The germline V gene encodes CDR1 MNHEY and CDR2 SVGAGI. Trimming took off 2 bases at V and 4 bases at J, with 5 bases between the two ends. The CDR3 has 13 amino acids. The CDR3 here is CASSYSGTGELFF. The CDR3 DNA sequence: TGTGCCAGCAGTTACAGTGGCACCGGGGAGCTGTTTTTT.